Listed below are T cell receptor beta chains from one sample, sequenced in a study of blood T cell repertoires in COVID-19. Profiled with immunoSEQ multiplex PCR; TCRdb holds only in-frame clones, not every one. The sample shows about 150,000 clones, around 83% of them seen only once. The specimen was peripheral blood. All receptors derive from a woman aged 55-70 years with COVID-19, enrolled during active disease. CDR3s include the opening cysteine and the closing phenylalanine or tryptophan. Each record gives: CDR3 length, V gene, J gene, D gene, clone size, CDR3 DNA, CDR3 protein. The D gene is left open where the match is weak. Some rows mark clone size as missing; the rest say once, few, many or name a class of expanded clone.

>17|TRBV19|TRBJ1-5|NA|NA
TGTGCCAGTAGTCCACGCAGGGAAGCCTATAGCAATCAGCCCCAGCATTTT
CASSPRREAYSNQPQHF
>15|TRBV3-1/TRBV3-2|TRBJ1-2|TRBD1|NA
TGTGCCAGCAGCGCTCTCGGACAGGGATTGAGAGGCTACACCTTC
CASSALGQGLRGYTF
>13|TRBV7-9|TRBJ1-1|NA|NA
TGTGCCAGCAGCGCGCAGGTGAACACTGAAGCTTTCTTT
CASSAQVNTEAFF
>13|TRBV24-1|TRBJ1-1|NA|NA
TGTGCCACCAGTTTTCCGGGGAGCCGTGAAGCTTTCTTT
CATSFPGSREAFF
>13|TRBV7-9|TRBJ1-1|NA|NA
TGTGCCAGCAGCTTACTCTCCGGCACTGAAGCTTTCTTT
CASSLLSGTEAFF
>15|TRBV20-1|TRBJ2-3|NA|NA
TGCAGTGCTAGTGGGGGCTGGGCTAGCACAGATACGCAGTATTTT
CSASGGWASTDTQYF
>17|TRBV19|TRBJ2-1|TRBD1|NA
TGTGCCAGTAGAAACCCTGCAGGGGGCGGTCCCTACAATGAGCAGTTCTTC
CASRNPAGGGPYNEQFF
>16|TRBV5-1|TRBJ1-2|TRBD1|NA
TGCGCCAGCAGCACCGGGACAGGGGGGACTAACTATGGCTACACCTTC
CASSTGTGGTNYGYTF
>14|TRBV18|TRBJ1-1|TRBD1|once
TGTGCCAGCTCACAACCGGACAGGCCGACTGAAGCTTTCTTT
CASSQPDRPTEAFF
>14|TRBV6-5|TRBJ2-2|TRBD1|NA
TGTGCCACGCCGACAGGGGTCGACACCGGGGAGCTGTTTTTT
CATPTGVDTGELFF
>14|TRBV10-2|TRBJ2-7|NA|NA
TGCGCCAGCAGTGCTCTTTCCCCGCGAGACGAGCAGTACTTC
CASSALSPRDEQYF
>16|TRBV24-1|TRBJ1-3|TRBD1|once
TGTGCCACCAGTGCCCACGGGACAGGCTCTGGAAACACCATATATTTT
CATSAHGTGSGNTIYF
>13|TRBV12-3/TRBV12-4|TRBJ1-3|NA|NA
TGTGCCAGCAGGGGCCAGGGGAGAAACACCATATATTTT
CASRGQGRNTIYF
>14|TRBV6-5|TRBJ2-7|TRBD1|NA
TGTGCCAGCAGGGGGGACAGGGGTATATACGAGCAGTACTTC
CASRGDRGIYEQYF
>14|TRBV9|TRBJ2-5|NA|NA
TGTGCCAGCAGCGTGGCGGACAGACAAGAGACCCAGTACTTC
CASSVADRQETQYF
>14|TRBV10-3|TRBJ2-3|NA|NA
TGTGCCATCAGTGGCAGCGGAGGCACAGATACGCAGTATTTT
CAISGSGGTDTQYF
>13|TRBV5-4|TRBJ1-5|TRBD1|NA
TGTGCCAGCAGCTGGGACAGGGGACAGCCCCAGCATTTT
CASSWDRGQPQHF
>15|TRBV6-2/TRBV6-3|TRBJ1-5|TRBD1|few
TGTGCCAGCAGCCAACCGGACAGGGATGGTCAGCCCCAGCATTTT
CASSQPDRDGQPQHF
>15|TRBV6-1|TRBJ1-3|NA|NA
TGTGCCAGCAGTGAATCTGGCCCCTCTGGAAACACCATATATTTT
CASSESGPSGNTIYF
>16|TRBV7-8|TRBJ2-5|TRBD2|NA
TGTGCCAGCCGAGGACTAGCGGGAGGGCCGTTCGAGACCCAGTACTTC
CASRGLAGGPFETQYF
>14|TRBV7-2|TRBJ1-4|TRBD1|NA
TGTGCCAGCAGCTCGCGACAGGGGCGTGAAAAACTGTTTTTT
CASSSRQGREKLFF
>12|TRBV7-3|TRBJ1-2|TRBD1|NA
TGTGCCAGCAGCTTGACAGGGGGAGGCTACACCTTC
CASSLTGGGYTF
>14|TRBV5-1|TRBJ1-2|TRBD1|NA
TGCGCCAGCAGCCCGTCAGGGGGCTCTGAGGGCTACACCTTC
CASSPSGGSEGYTF
>16|TRBV5-1|TRBJ2-5|TRBD2|NA
TGCGCCAGCAGCTTGGGGACTAGCGGGGGGCCGAGGACCCAGTACTTC
CASSLGTSGGPRTQYF
>18|TRBV11-2|TRBJ2-3|TRBD2|NA
TGTGCCAGCAGCTTAGTCACTTCCAAAGCGGGAGCAGCCGATACGCAGTATTTT
CASSLVTSKAGAADTQYF
>17|TRBV7-9|TRBJ2-7|TRBD2|few
TGTGCCAGCAGCTCCTTCGTTGGGCGGGCTAGCGGCTACGAGCAGTACTTC
CASSSFVGRASGYEQYF
>15|TRBV11-1|TRBJ1-2|NA|NA
TGTGCCAGCAGCTTAGTTCCGGGTCCCCACTATGGCTACACCTTC
CASSLVPGPHYGYTF
>14|TRBV4-1|TRBJ1-6|TRBD1|few
TGCGCCAGCAGCCCATTCACAGGGGAATCACCCCTCCACTTT
CASSPFTGESPLHF
>14|TRBV27|TRBJ1-2|NA|NA
TGTGCCAGCAGGGGGGGACCGTATAACTATGGCTACACCTTC
CASRGGPYNYGYTF
>13|TRBV6-7|TRBJ1-1|NA|NA
TGTGCCAGCAGTTACCCCCGCGGGAGTAAAGCTTTCTTT
CASSYPRGSKAFF
>14|TRBV5-1|TRBJ2-7|NA|once
TGCGCCAGCAGCTTAACCGGTAGCTCCTACGAGCAGTACTTC
CASSLTGSSYEQYF
>16|TRBV6-5|TRBJ1-2|TRBD1|NA
TGTGCCAGCAGTTGGATTAGGACAGGGGGCACATATGGCTACACCTTC
CASSWIRTGGTYGYTF
>15|TRBV27|TRBJ2-1|NA|few
TGTGCCAGCAGTTTATGGGTTTCAGGGGAAAATGAGCAGTTCTTC
CASSLWVSGENEQFF
>13|TRBV6-5|TRBJ1-3|NA|NA
TGTGCCAGCAGCTCAGGGGCAGGAAACACCATATATTTT
CASSSGAGNTIYF
>13|TRBV5-1|TRBJ1-1|NA|NA
TGCGCCAGCAGAAGACAGGTTAACACTGAAGCTTTCTTT
CASRRQVNTEAFF
>16|TRBV7-2|TRBJ2-1|TRBD2|NA
TGTGCCAGCAGCGAACCCGGGACTAGGGCCTACAATGAGCAGTTCTTC
CASSEPGTRAYNEQFF
>14|TRBV12-5|TRBJ2-5|TRBD2|NA
TGTGCTAGTGGTTTGGTAGCGGGGAAAGAGACCCAGTACTTC
CASGLVAGKETQYF
>15|TRBV9|TRBJ2-2|TRBD1|NA
TGTGCCAGCAGCCGTTTTGGACAGGGGACCGGGGAGCTGTTTTTT
CASSRFGQGTGELFF
>15|TRBV10-2|TRBJ2-1|TRBD2|NA
TGCGCCAGCACCTCCAGCGGGGGGGCCAGAGTTGAGCAGTTCTTC
CASTSSGGARVEQFF
>14|TRBV6-5|TRBJ1-6|TRBD1|NA
TGTGCCAGCAGCTCGGACAGGGGTGATTCACCCCTCCACTTT
CASSSDRGDSPLHF
>13|TRBV10-2|TRBJ1-2|TRBD1|few
TGCGCCAGCACGGGGACAGGGGAGTATGGCTACACCTTC
CASTGTGEYGYTF
>16|TRBV5-1|TRBJ1-1|NA|NA
TGCGCCAGCAGCAGGTCCTTGTCCAGCGTCAACACTGAAGCTTTCTTT
CASSRSLSSVNTEAFF
>13|TRBV25-1|TRBJ1-1|NA|NA
TGTGCCAGCAGGAACAGCATGAACACTGAAGCTTTCTTT
CASRNSMNTEAFF
>13|TRBV27|TRBJ1-2|NA|NA
TGTGCCAGCAGTTTAGTGGCTCGGGGGGGCTACACCTTC
CASSLVARGGYTF
>17|TRBV6-4|TRBJ1-4|NA|NA
TGTGCCAGCAGCGTACCGGCCCCAGGTCCCCGGAATGAAAAACTGTTTTTT
CASSVPAPGPRNEKLFF
>13|TRBV27|TRBJ1-1|NA|NA
TGTGCCAGCAGGCCGGCGGACAGTCTCCCATCTTTCTTT
CASRPADSLPSFF
>15|TRBV24-1|TRBJ1-1|NA|NA
TGTGCCACCAGTGATTTATCAGGGGAGAACACTGAAGCTTTCTTT
CATSDLSGENTEAFF
>16|TRBV6-2/TRBV6-3|TRBJ2-2|TRBD2|NA
TGTGCCAGCAGTTTGGGACTAGCGGGGAGAGTAGGGGAGCTGTTTTTT
CASSLGLAGRVGELFF
>15|TRBV28|TRBJ1-5|TRBD1|few
TGTGCCAGCAGTTTTCCAGGGGGCGTCAATCAGCCCCAGCATTTT
CASSFPGGVNQPQHF
>16|TRBV27|TRBJ1-6|NA|NA
TGTGCCAGCAGTAAGACAGGTCGGTCCTATAATTCACCCCTCCACTTT
CASSKTGRSYNSPLHF
>19|TRBV11-3|TRBJ2-1|TRBD2|once
TGTGCCAGCAGCCCCGGGACTAGCGGGGGTTCGAGCTCCTACAATGAGCAGTTCTTC
CASSPGTSGGSSSYNEQFF
>14|TRBV10-3|TRBJ1-1|NA|NA
TGTGCCATCAGTGAGTCGTCTATGAACACTGAAGCTTTCTTT
CAISESSMNTEAFF
>15|TRBV4-1|TRBJ1-1|NA|NA
TGCGCCAGCAGCCGCGGGGAGGGCTCGAACACTGAAGCTTTCTTT
CASSRGEGSNTEAFF
>13|TRBV19|TRBJ1-1|NA|NA
TGTGCCAGTAGTATAGACCGAAGTAGGGGAGCTTTCTTT
CASSIDRSRGAFF
>13|TRBV3-1/TRBV3-2|TRBJ2-7|NA|few
TGTGCCAGCAGCCCCCGGACAGTCTACGAGCAGTACTTC
CASSPRTVYEQYF
>16|TRBV2|TRBJ2-2|NA|NA
TGTGCCAGCAAGACGGGAATAACCTCGAACACCGGGGAGCTGTTTTTT
CASKTGITSNTGELFF
>13|TRBV11-3|TRBJ2-1|NA|NA
TGTGCCAGCAGCTTCGGAGAAGCCAATGAGCAGTTCTTC
CASSFGEANEQFF
>11|TRBV6-5|TRBJ1-2|TRBD1|NA
TGTGCCACACAGGGGGACTATGGCTACACCTTC
CATQGDYGYTF
>16|TRBV5-8|TRBJ1-5|TRBD1|NA
TGTGCCAGCAGCATCCCGACAGGGGGCTACAGTCAGCCCCAGCATTTT
CASSIPTGGYSQPQHF
>14|TRBV5-1|TRBJ1-3|TRBD1|NA
TGCGCCAGCAGCTTAGGACAGGGGCAAGGCACCATATATTTT
CASSLGQGQGTIYF